This passage covers 25 T cell receptor beta chains from one sample sequenced in a study of CD8+ T cells in alopecia areata. The authors extracted RNA and reverse transcribed it into cDNA as the sequencing template. The repertoire was sequenced with immunoSEQ multiplex PCR; TCRdb's copy has only in-frame clones and lacks some. This table holds about 150,000 clones, about 90% found once. The starting material was CD8+ T cells sorted from blood, obtained at week 0. The receptors were sampled from a human donor with alopecia areata.

This rearrangement joins TRBV5-1 to TRBJ1-5, with D perhaps matching TRBD1 (5 bases). This CDR3 spans 17 amino acids. Trimming removed 1 base at V and 0 bases at J, with 14 bases between. Germline V lookup: CDR1 SGHRS, CDR2 YFSETQ. The DNA of the CDR3 is TGCGCCAGCAGCTTGTGGCCTCGGGGACCTAGCAATCAGCCCCAGCATTTT. It specifies CASSLWPRGPSNQPQHF. The full variable domain, rest sourced from reference TRBV5-1 and TRBJ1-5, is KAGVTQTPRYLIKTRGQQVTLSCSPISGHRSVSWYQQTPGQGLQFLFEYFSETQRNKGNFPGRFSGRQFSNSRSEMNVSTLELGDSALYLCASSLWPRGPSNQPQHFGDGTRLSIL.

This chain joins TRBV5-5 and TRBJ2-7; tentatively, D is TRBD1 (5 bases). This CDR3 comprises 14 residues. Germline V gives CDR1 SGHKS, CDR2 YYEKEE (reference sequence). The germline V and J ends were trimmed by 2 bases and 0 bases, with 9 bases remaining between them. The CDR3 coding sequence is TGTGCCAGCAGCTTCGGCAGGGCCTCCTACGAGCAGTACTTC. This gives the protein CASSFGRASYEQYF.

The gene calls are TRBV6-1 and TRBJ2-1; perhaps TRBD1 as D (5 bases). Between the trimmed V and J ends, which lost 0 bases and 4 bases, there was a span of 13 bases. Germline V gives CDR1 MNHNS, CDR2 SASEGT. The CDR3 length is 16 residues. The CDR3 sequence is CASSEAQGVVYNEQFF. The CDR3 DNA follows: TGTGCCAGCAGTGAAGCTCAAGGGGTTGTATACAATGAGCAGTTCTTC.

The genes are TRBV30 and TRBJ2-3, with 8 nucleotides matching TRBD2. V lost 0 bases, J lost 6 bases, and 11 bases stayed unmatched. Germline V gives CDR1 GTSNPN, CDR2 SVGIG (reference sequence). The CDR3 consists of 16 residues. CDR3 amino acids: CAWSVGREAAIDTQYF. The DNA for the CDR3 is TGTGCCTGGAGTGTAGGGCGGGAGGCCGCCATTGATACGCAGTATTTT.

The rearrangement uses TRBV2 and TRBJ2-7; TRBD1 is a possible D gene (5 bases). Trimming shortened V by 4 bases and J by 1 base, and 17 bases separated the two germline ends. The length of the CDR3 is 16 residues. From germline, CDR1 is SNHLY and CDR2 FYNNEI. The CDR3 DNA reads TGTGCCAGCAGTGTACGATCGGACACCACGTCCTACGAGCAGTACTTC. Translated: CASSVRSDTTSYEQYF.

V usage is TRBV7-9 and J usage is TRBJ2-5, with D perhaps TRBD1 (6 bases). Germline values: CDR1 SEHNR, CDR2 FQNEAQ (reference sequence). Trimming took 5 bases from V and 4 from J, leaving 20 bases between them. CDR3 size: 16 residues. This CDR3 reads CASSHILDSLLETQYF. CDR3 bases: TGTGCCAGCAGCCATATTCTGGACAGCCTACTAGAGACCCAGTACTTC.

The rearrangement joins TRBV6-5 to TRBJ2-6; no reliable D call. V gave up 4 bases and J gave up 1 base, with 8 bases separating them. Germline lookup yields CDR1 MNHEY and CDR2 SVGAGI. This CDR3 region has 15 residues. DNA of the CDR3: TGTGCCAGCAGTTCTGAGATGTCTGGGGCCAACGTCCTGACTTTC. Amino acid sequence: CASSSEMSGANVLTF.

This chain uses TRBV13 with TRBJ2-2; no clear D gene. CDR1 is PRHDT and CDR2 is FYEKMQ in the germline V gene (reference sequence). The CDR3 covers 15 residues. The V gene lost 0 bases and the J gene lost 4 bases, with 9 bases spanning the gap. The CDR3 region has the DNA TGTGCCAGCAGCTTAGGATGGCAACTCACCGGGGAGCTGTTTTTT. Translated, it gives CASSLGWQLTGELFF.

V is TRBV7-9 and J is TRBJ1-3, with unresolved D. Between the trimmed V and J ends, which lost 4 bases and 0 bases, there was a span of 7 bases. Germline assignment: CDR1 SEHNR and CDR2 FQNEAQ (reference sequence). This CDR3 comprises 14 residues. The CDR3 loop reads CASSSGSSGNTIYF. The CDR3, as DNA: TGTGCCAGCAGCTCCGGGAGCTCTGGAAACACCATATATTTT.

The gene calls are TRBV4-1 and TRBJ2-7; possibly TRBD2 for D (6 bases). The CDR3 covers 15 residues. Trimming removed 1 base at V and 2 bases at J, with 12 bases between. From germline, CDR1 is MGHRA and CDR2 YSYEKL. The CDR3 nucleotides are TGCGCCAGCAGCCAAGCCTACGCGGGGACCTACGAGCAGTACTTC. It specifies CASSQAYAGTYEQYF.

This chain connects TRBV5-1 to TRBJ1-5; 8 bases match TRBD1. The germline V gene has CDR1 SGHRS and CDR2 YFSETQ. The J segment lost 1 base and the V segment lost 6 bases, leaving 6 bases of the junction unmatched. The CDR3 covers 15 residues. The CDR3 nucleotides are TGCGCCAGCACCCCGACAGGGGAAAGCAATCAGCCCCAGCATTTT. Protein: CASTPTGESNQPQHF.

The chain uses TRBV11-2 and TRBJ2-3; the match to TRBD2 covers 9 bases. Losses at the gene ends were 5 bases for V and 0 bases for J; bases not matched to a gene: 6. The germline V gene encodes CDR1 SGHAT and CDR2 FQNNGV. The CDR3 is made up of 16 amino acids. The CDR3 protein is CASSKGSGSSTDTQYF. CDR3 sequence (DNA): TGTGCCAGCAGCAAGGGTAGCGGGAGTAGCACAGATACGCAGTATTTT.

The genes are TRBV7-9 and TRBJ2-7; 7 bases align to TRBD1. Germline loops: CDR1 SEHNR, CDR2 FQNEAQ (reference sequence). The CDR3 length is 14 residues. V lost 5 bases to trimming and J lost 7 bases; unmatched junction nucleotides: 11. In DNA, the CDR3 is TGTGCCAGCAGCCCCCGGGACAGTCAAGGGGAGCAGTACTTC. Amino acids: CASSPRDSQGEQYF.

V gene TRBV2 combines with J gene TRBJ2-3; D is unresolved. Germline V CDR1 and CDR2: SNHLY, FYNNEI. With 1 base removed from V and 2 bases from J, the gap between germline ends came to 7 bases. The CDR3 is 14 residues long. Written as DNA, the CDR3 is TGTGCCAGCAGTGAAGAGGGAACCACAGATACGCAGTATTTT. It yields the protein CASSEEGTTDTQYF.

Comment on this clone: One end of the junction fails to match germline, which may point to a read error. J is TRBJ2-6 and V is TRBV5-1, with D perhaps matching TRBD1 (6 bases). In germline, CDR1 is SGHRS, CDR2 YFSETQ. This CDR3 has 16 amino acids. The CDR3: CASSLDRTAGANVLTF. In DNA form, the CDR3 reads TGCGCCAGCAGTTTGGACAGAACAGCTGGGGCCAACGTCCTGACTTTC.

The chain couples TRBV7-9 to TRBJ2-7; 8 bases are shared with TRBD1. The junction had 8 bases not matched to a gene; V was cut back by 3 bases and J by 4 bases. The germline V gene has CDR1 SEHNR and CDR2 FQNEAQ (reference sequence). This CDR3 is built from 15 residues. DNA of the CDR3: TGTGCCAGCAGCTTTGGGACAGGTCAGCTTTACGAGCAGTACTTC. This translates into CASSFGTGQLYEQYF.

The rearrangement uses TRBV30 and TRBJ2-1; D is undetermined. Deletions cut 0 bases from V and 6 bases from J, with 6 bases between. Per the germline V gene, CDR1 is GTSNPN and CDR2 is SVGIG (reference sequence). The CDR3 is 12 residues long. CDR3 DNA: TGTGCCTGGAGTGTTGGAAGCAATGAGCAGTTCTTC. Amino acid sequence: CAWSVGSNEQFF.

The chain couples TRBV27 to TRBJ2-7; 7 bases align to TRBD1. The CDR3 is 15 residues long. Losses at the gene ends were 4 bases for V and 3 bases for J; bases not matched to a gene: 9. CDR1 and CDR2 (germline): MNHEY, SMNVEV (reference sequence). The CDR3 loop reads CASSSVDRFIYEQYF. CDR3 coding DNA: TGTGCCAGCAGTTCCGTGGACAGGTTTATCTACGAGCAGTACTTC.

The chain employs TRBV4-1 and TRBJ2-7, with 7 bases fitting TRBD1. J lost 0 bases, V lost 1 base, and 0 bases had no gene match. Germline lookup yields CDR1 MGHRA and CDR2 YSYEKL. This CDR3 region has 14 residues. The CDR3 loop reads CASSQGDSSYEQYF. In nucleotides, the CDR3 is TGCGCCAGCAGCCAAGGGGACAGCTCCTACGAGCAGTACTTC.

V is TRBV13 and J is TRBJ2-3, with 9 positions matching TRBD2. Germline loops: CDR1 PRHDT, CDR2 FYEKMQ (reference sequence). V dropped 6 bases and J dropped 6; count of bases not matched to a gene: 13. The CDR3 extends over 16 amino acids. CDR3 nucleotide sequence: TGTGCCAGCAGTTCTAGCGGGGTCCCCCCTAGGGATACGCAGTATTTT. It translates to CASSSSGVPPRDTQYF.

Regarding this clone: This CDR3 is also generated by other DNA sequences in the sample. The chain carries TRBV6-1 and TRBJ2-7, with D perhaps matching TRBD1 (6 bases). Per germline, CDR1 MNHNS and CDR2 SASEGT. The CDR3 spans 13 residues. The V end lost 6 bases, the J end lost 2 bases, and 11 bases lay between the germline ends. CDR3 DNA sequence: TGTGCCAGCAGACCCGGACAGACCTACGAGCAGTACTTC. Amino acids: CASRPGQTYEQYF.

The V call is TRBV2, the J call TRBJ2-7; D may be TRBD1 (6 bases). V lost 8 bases to trimming and J lost 6 bases, with 14 bases between them. CDR3 length equals 12 residues. The germline CDR1 and CDR2 sequences are SNHLY and FYNNEI. For the CDR3, the DNA is TGTGCCAGCGAGAAGAACAGGGTCGAGCAGTACTTC. Its translation is CASEKNRVEQYF.

The chain joins TRBV4-1 to TRBJ2-1; D assignment may be TRBD1 or TRBD2 (5 bases each). From germline, CDR1 is MGHRA and CDR2 YSYEKL. V lost 1 base to trimming and J lost 8 bases, with 15 bases between them. The CDR3 runs to 15 residues. DNA for the CDR3: TGCGCCAGCAGCCAAGTATCTGGGACGGGATATGAGCAGTTCTTC. The encoded protein is CASSQVSGTGYEQFF.

This clone was detected once. The gene calls are TRBV7-2 and TRBJ2-7; TRBD2 matches at 9 bases. CDR3 size: 16 residues. Germline-derived CDR1 and CDR2 are SGHTA and FQGNSA. Trimming at V came to 1 base and at J to 2 bases, leaving 6 bases not matched to a gene. The chain's CDR3 is CASSLVAGGPPYEQYF. The CDR3 DNA reads TGTGCCAGCAGCTTAGTCGCGGGAGGGCCCCCCTACGAGCAGTACTTC.

Only a few counts were recorded for this clone. The chain links TRBV2 to TRBJ2-5; the D is unclear. Trimming shortened V by 1 base and J by 3 bases, and 15 bases separated the two germline ends. Germline-derived CDR1 and CDR2 are SNHLY and FYNNEI. CDR3 length: 16 amino acids. The CDR3 reads CASSEEVSPSKETQYF. The CDR3 nucleotides are TGTGCCAGCAGTGAAGAAGTGTCCCCTTCAAAAGAGACCCAGTACTTC. The complete variable domain, with remaining parts taken from reference TRBV2 and TRBJ2-5, reads EPEVTQTPSHQVTQMGQEVILRCVPISNHLYFYWYRQILGQKVEFLVSFYNNEISEKSEIFDDQFSVERPDGSNFTLKIRSTKLEDSAMYFCASSEEVSPSKETQYFGPGTRLLVL.